This TCR beta chain was profiled in a study of T-cell memory formation after mild COVID-19. 5'RACE primed at constant segments yielded TCR alpha and TCR beta cDNA libraries bearing sample barcodes and UMIs. TCRdb recomputed calls from the 5' RACE reads with MiXCR, one row per CDR3 protein. Of 300,000 to 400,000 distinct CDR3 sequences detected, 25% to 30% appear once; the ten largest clones hold approximately 13%. V gave up 1 base and J gave up 4 bases; unmatched junction bases: 8. Germline CDR1 SEHNR, CDR2 FQNEAQ (reference sequence). This CDR3 comprises 16 residues. In this sample, this clonotype turned up a few times.

This chain uses TRBV7-9 with TRBJ2-5, with 8 nucleotides matching TRBD1. The receptor comes from an adult woman who had mild COVID-19 (a few samples of this study predate the infection). Cell type and time point are not known. The source material was PBMCs or a T cell subset sorted from them (not recorded which). The CDR3 region has the DNA TGTGCCAGCAGCTTAGGGATTGGGACAGGCGGAGAGACCCAGTACTTC. Amino acids: CASSLGIGTGGETQYF.